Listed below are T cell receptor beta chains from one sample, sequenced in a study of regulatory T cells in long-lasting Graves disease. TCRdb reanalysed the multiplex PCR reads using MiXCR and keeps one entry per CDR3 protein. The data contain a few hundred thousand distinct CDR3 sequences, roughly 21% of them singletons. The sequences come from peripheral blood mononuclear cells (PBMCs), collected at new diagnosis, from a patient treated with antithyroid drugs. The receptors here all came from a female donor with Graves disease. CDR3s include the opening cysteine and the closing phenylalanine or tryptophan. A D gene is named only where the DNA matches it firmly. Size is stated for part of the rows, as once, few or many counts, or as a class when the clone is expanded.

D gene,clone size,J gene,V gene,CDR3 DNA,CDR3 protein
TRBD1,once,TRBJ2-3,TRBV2,TGTGCCAGCAGTGTAACCGGGACAGGGACCACAGATACGCAGTATTTT,CASSVTGTGTTDTQYF
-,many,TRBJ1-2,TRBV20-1,TGCAGTGCTCGTGTTCAGGGGAACTATGGCTACACCTTC,CSARVQGNYGYTF
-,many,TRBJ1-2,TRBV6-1,TGTGCCAGCAGTCAAGAGGGCAGGGCTAACTATGGCTACACCTTC,CASSQEGRANYGYTF
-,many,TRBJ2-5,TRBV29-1,TGCAGCGTTGAGGAGGGGGGGGTAAGAGAGACCCAGTACTTC,CSVEEGGVRETQYF
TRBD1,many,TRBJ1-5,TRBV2,TGTGCCAGCAGAGCACAGGGGGCGAGGAATCAGCCCCAGCATTTT,CASRAQGARNQPQHF
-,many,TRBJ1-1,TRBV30,TGTGCCTGGAGTGCTGGGACGGACGCTGAAGCTTTCTTT,CAWSAGTDAEAFF
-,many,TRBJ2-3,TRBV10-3,TGTGCCATCAGTGAGCCGGGTTACCGCACAGATACGCAGTATTTT,CAISEPGYRTDTQYF
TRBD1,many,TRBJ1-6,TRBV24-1,TGTGCCACCAGAAGGGACAGGGATTCACCCCTCCACTTT,CATRRDRDSPLHF
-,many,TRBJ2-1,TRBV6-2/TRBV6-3,TGTGCCAGCAGACATCGACGAAGCTCCTACAATGAGCAGTTCTTC,CASRHRRSSYNEQFF
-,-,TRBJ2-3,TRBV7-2,TGTGCCAGCAGCTTCACCTTCGGGGGCTTCACAGATACGCAATATTTT,CASSFTFGGFTDTQYF
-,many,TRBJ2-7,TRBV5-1,TGCGCCAGCAGCTTCGGACCTGAGCAGTACTTC,CASSFGPEQYF
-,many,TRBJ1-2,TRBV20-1,TGCAGTGCTAGAGACCGGACGGCCTCTTCTAACTATGGCTACACCTTC,CSARDRTASSNYGYTF
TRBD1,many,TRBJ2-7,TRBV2,TGTGCCAGCTGGGACAGGGGGCTCGAGCAGTACTTC,CASWDRGLEQYF
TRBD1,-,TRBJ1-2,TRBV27,TGTGCCAGCAGACCAGGACAGGGTGCCTATGGCTACACCTTC,CASRPGQGAYGYTF
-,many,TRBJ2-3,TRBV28,TGTGCCAGCAGTTTGGCGGGGCGGGGAGGCACAGATACGCAGTATTTT,CASSLAGRGGTDTQYF
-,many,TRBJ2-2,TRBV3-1,TGTGCCAGCAGCCATTCCCCCGGGGAGCTGTTTTTT,CASSHSPGELFF
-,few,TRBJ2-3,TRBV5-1,TGCGCCAGCAGCTTAGGGACATCGCAAGATACGCAGTATTTT,CASSLGTSQDTQYF
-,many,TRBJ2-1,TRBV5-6,TGTGCCAGCAGCGCCGCTAGGGGTCTCCAAGCGCCTCGACAATGGGAGCAGTTCTTC,CASSAARGLQAPRQWEQFF
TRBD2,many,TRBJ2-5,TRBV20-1,TGCAGTGCTAGAGATACGGGGGGGCTAGAGACCCAGTACTTC,CSARDTGGLETQYF
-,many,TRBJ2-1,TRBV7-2,TGTGCCAGCAGTTCTTGGACGAGCCTTTTCGAGAATGAGCAGTTCTTC,CASSSWTSLFENEQFF
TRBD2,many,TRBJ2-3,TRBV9,TGTGCCAGCAGCGCTGGACTAGCGGGAGGTTCAGATACGCAGTATTTT,CASSAGLAGGSDTQYF
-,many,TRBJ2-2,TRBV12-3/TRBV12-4,TGTGCCAGCAGGGCTGTTAGCGGCACCGGGGAGCTGTTTTTT,CASRAVSGTGELFF